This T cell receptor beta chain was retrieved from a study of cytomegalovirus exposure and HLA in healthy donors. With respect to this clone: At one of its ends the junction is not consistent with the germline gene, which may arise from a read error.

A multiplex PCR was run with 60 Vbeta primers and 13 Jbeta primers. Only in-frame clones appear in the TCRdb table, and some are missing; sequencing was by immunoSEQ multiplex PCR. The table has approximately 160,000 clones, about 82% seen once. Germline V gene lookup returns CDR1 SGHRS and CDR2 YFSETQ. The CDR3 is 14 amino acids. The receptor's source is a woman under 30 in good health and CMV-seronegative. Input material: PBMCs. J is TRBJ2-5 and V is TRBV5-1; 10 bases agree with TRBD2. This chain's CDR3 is CASSRTSGQGTQYF. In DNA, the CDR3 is TGCGCCAGCAGCCGGACTAGCGGTCAAGGGACCCAGTACTTC.